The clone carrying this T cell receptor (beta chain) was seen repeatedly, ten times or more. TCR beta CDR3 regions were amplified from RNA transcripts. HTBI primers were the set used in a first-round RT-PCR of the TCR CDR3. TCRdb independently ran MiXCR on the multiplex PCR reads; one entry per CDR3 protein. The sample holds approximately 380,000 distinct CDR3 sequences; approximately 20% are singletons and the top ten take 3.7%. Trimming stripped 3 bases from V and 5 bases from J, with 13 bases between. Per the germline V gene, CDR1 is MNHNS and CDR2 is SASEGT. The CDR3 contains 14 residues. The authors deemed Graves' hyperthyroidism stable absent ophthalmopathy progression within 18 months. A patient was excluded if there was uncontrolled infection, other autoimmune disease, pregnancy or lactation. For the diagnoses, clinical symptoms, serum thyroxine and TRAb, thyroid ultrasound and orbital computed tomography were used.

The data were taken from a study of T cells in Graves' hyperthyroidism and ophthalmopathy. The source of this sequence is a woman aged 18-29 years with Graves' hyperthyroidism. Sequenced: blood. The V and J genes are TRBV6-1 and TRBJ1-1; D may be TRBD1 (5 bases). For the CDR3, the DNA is TGTGCCAGCAGTGATACGTTGGAGGGGACTGAAGCTTTCTTT. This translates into CASSDTLEGTEAFF.